This TCR beta chain was identified in a study of blood T cell repertoires in COVID-19. Study background: Samples taken during acute and convalescent COVID-19 were collected in the United States, Italy and Spain.

Cohorts were based on clinical histories the participants reported. In the original workflow: It was from reference gene primer amplification that nucleated cell counts were estimated. Here immunoSEQ multiplex PCR was the method, and the copy in TCRdb shows in-frame clones only, minus some. V and J calls plus clone size are reproduced from that table; the DNA served to infer D and trimming. The table shows 200,000 to 300,000 clones, with roughly 89% occurring only once. The clonotype comes from a woman under 40 with acute COVID-19. The sequenced sample consisted of PBMCs or T cells enriched from blood (not recorded which).

CDR3 bases: TGTGCCAGCAGTGAAGCCGGCGGGGTCTCTTACAATGAGCAGTTCTTC. Translating it yields CASSEAGGVSYNEQFF. V is TRBV6-1 and J is TRBJ2-1; D is possibly TRBD2 (6 bases). The CDR3 loop spans 16 amino acids. Germline V gene sequence: CDR1 MNHNS, CDR2 SASEGT. The V gene lost 0 bases and the J gene lost 4 bases, with 13 bases spanning the gap.